The entry below describes one TCR beta chain. This CDR3 is 15 amino acids long. Trimming removed 4 bases from V and 3 bases from J; junction bases left unmatched: 7. Germline V gene sequence: CDR1 SGDLS, CDR2 YYNGEE. The entry originates in a study of T-cell reconstitution after alpha-beta-depleted transplantation in children. Molecular barcoding with unique molecular identifiers was used for the TCRbeta library. TCRdb reanalysed the PCR reads using MiXCR and keeps one entry per CDR3 protein. The sample shows over 400,000 distinct CDR3 sequences, under 15% of them seen only once. The specimen was PBMCs from the stem cell graft donor, collected from the stem cell graft. The clonotype was recovered from a human donor who donated a stem cell graft to a child with combined immunodeficiency. V is TRBV9 and J is TRBJ1-2, with 9 nucleotides matching TRBD1. CDR3 amino acids: CASSPRTGAYYGYTF. CDR3 DNA sequence: TGTGCCAGCAGCCCCCGGACAGGGGCTTACTATGGCTACACCTTC.